This passage covers 11 T cell receptor beta chains from one sample sequenced in a study of OX40 agonist ivuxolimab in advanced cancers. The method was immunoSEQ multiplex PCR; TCRdb's version includes in-frame clones alone and lacks a portion of them. The data show some 17,000 clones, about 89% seen once. The sample consisted of CD4+ or CD8+ T cells sorted from blood, taken in a trial of the OX40 agonist ivuxolimab. The receptors here all came from an adult with an advanced solid tumor such as melanoma, head and neck, liver or kidney cancer.

The gene calls are TRBV7-9 and TRBJ2-2; 8 bases are a match to TRBD2. V shed 5 bases, J shed 0 bases, and the junction held 8 bases outside the gene matches. Germline assignment: CDR1 SEHNR and CDR2 FQNEAQ (reference sequence). The CDR3 is 17 amino acids. The CDR3, as DNA: TGTGCCAGCAGCACCTTACGTAGCGGGGCGAACACCGGGGAGCTGTTTTTT. Residues: CASSTLRSGANTGELFF.

This clone appeared a single time. The rearrangement joins TRBV4-1 to TRBJ2-1; 8 nucleotides match TRBD2. The V gene end was trimmed by 0 bases and the J gene end by 4 bases; junction bases not matched to a gene: 8. There are 17 residues in the CDR3. Germline V gives CDR1 MGHRA, CDR2 YSYEKL. CDR3 nucleotide sequence: TGCGCCAGCAGCCAAGATGGGGCGGGAGGCGGGTACAATGAGCAGTTCTTC. This encodes CASSQDGAGGGYNEQFF.

This chain joins TRBV7-3 and TRBJ1-1, with 7 positions matching TRBD1. Per germline, CDR1 SGHTA and CDR2 FQGTGA. With 2 bases clipped from V and 4 bases from J, the junction kept 10 bases outside the gene matches. The CDR3 consists of 16 residues. DNA for the CDR3: TGTGCCAGCAGCTTAGGGGACACAGGGGTGTTCACTGAAGCTTTCTTT. Residues: CASSLGDTGVFTEAFF.

This chain joins TRBV19 and TRBJ1-1; TRBD1 matches at 10 bases. The germline CDR1 and CDR2 sequences are LNHDA and SQIVND (reference sequence). The V gene end was trimmed by 7 bases and the J gene end by 6 bases; junction bases not matched to a gene: 11. This CDR3 is 15 amino acids long. This chain's CDR3 is CASIARDRGRPEAFF. CDR3 DNA sequence: TGTGCCAGTATCGCGAGGGACAGGGGAAGACCTGAAGCTTTCTTT.

This clone is large. The same CDR3 also results from other DNA sequences found in this sample. In DNA, the CDR3 is TGTGCCAGCAGCCCTGATAGCGGGGGGACAGATACGCAGTATTTT. Encoded protein: CASSPDSGGTDTQYF. This rearrangement joins TRBV7-3 to TRBJ2-3; 10 bases map to TRBD2. The CDR3 is 15 residues long. Germline V gene sequence: CDR1 SGHTA, CDR2 FQGTGA. Trimming cost V 5 bases and J 3 bases; bases outside gene matches: 5.

The rearrangement links TRBV7-9 to TRBJ2-7; 7 nucleotides align to TRBD2. Germline V gene sequence: CDR1 SEHNR, CDR2 FQNEAQ (reference sequence). The CDR3 spans 15 residues. V lost 6 bases and J lost 0; bases outside the gene matches: 8. The CDR3 spells CASRPTSVPSYEQYF. The CDR3 DNA reads as TGTGCCAGCAGACCAACTAGCGTCCCCTCCTACGAGCAGTACTTC.

This sequence joins TRBV19 and TRBJ1-1; D not certain. The germline CDR1 and CDR2 sequences are LNHDA and SQIVND (reference sequence). The CDR3 runs to 14 residues. V was trimmed by 5 bases and J by 1 base, leaving 11 bases between them. The CDR3 reads CASSPGSWNTEAFF. The CDR3 DNA follows: TGTGCCAGTAGTCCGGGGTCGTGGAACACTGAAGCTTTCTTT.

V gene TRBV6-1 combines with J gene TRBJ2-1, with TRBD2 identical over 9 bases. This CDR3 has 17 amino acids. Germline V CDR1 and CDR2: MNHNS, SASEGT. V dropped 1 base and J dropped 2; count of bases not matched to a gene: 6. CDR3 sequence: CASSEGAGGGAYNEQFF. The CDR3 coding sequence is TGTGCCAGCAGTGAAGGTGCTGGCGGGGGGGCCTACAATGAGCAGTTCTTC.

In DNA form, the CDR3 reads TGTGCCAGCAGCTCCCTAACAGGGGGAAAAAATCAGCCCCAGCATTTT. Protein: CASSSLTGGKNQPQHF. The genes are TRBV27 and TRBJ1-5; 8 bases map to TRBD1. The germline V gene has CDR1 MNHEY and CDR2 SMNVEV (reference sequence). V lost 6 bases, J lost 4 bases, and 11 bases stayed unmatched. There are 16 residues in the CDR3.

This chain joins TRBV4-2 and TRBJ2-7; no clear D. The CDR3 runs to 12 residues. The germline V gene has CDR1 LGHNA and CDR2 YNFKEQ. V was cut by 1 base and J by 5 bases, with 6 bases left in between. CDR3 nucleotide sequence: TGTGCCAGCAGCCAAGGCAGGAACGAGCAGTACTTC. Translating gives CASSQGRNEQYF.

This chain links TRBV27 with TRBJ2-1; D remains ambiguous. Germline CDR1 and CDR2: MNHEY and SMNVEV (reference sequence). The CDR3 length is 15 residues. The V end was cut by 5 bases, the J end by 0 bases, with 11 bases between. CDR3 residues: CASSPYLSSYNEQFF. The CDR3 nucleotides are TGTGCCAGCAGTCCATACTTGAGCTCCTACAATGAGCAGTTCTTC.